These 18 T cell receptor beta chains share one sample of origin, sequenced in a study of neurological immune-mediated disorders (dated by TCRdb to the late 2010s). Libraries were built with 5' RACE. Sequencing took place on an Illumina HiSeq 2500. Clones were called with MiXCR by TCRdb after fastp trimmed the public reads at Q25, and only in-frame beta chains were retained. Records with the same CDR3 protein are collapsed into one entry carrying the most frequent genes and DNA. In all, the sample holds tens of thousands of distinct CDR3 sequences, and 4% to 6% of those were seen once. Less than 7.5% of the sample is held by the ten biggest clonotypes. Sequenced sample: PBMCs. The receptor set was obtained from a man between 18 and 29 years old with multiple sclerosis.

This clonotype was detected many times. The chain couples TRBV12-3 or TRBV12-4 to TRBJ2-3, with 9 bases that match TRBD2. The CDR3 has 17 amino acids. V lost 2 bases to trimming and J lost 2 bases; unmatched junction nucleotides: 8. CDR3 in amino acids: CASSLPSGGGATDTQYF. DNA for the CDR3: TGTGCCAGCAGTTTACCCTCTGGCGGGGGGGCCACAGATACGCAGTATTTT.

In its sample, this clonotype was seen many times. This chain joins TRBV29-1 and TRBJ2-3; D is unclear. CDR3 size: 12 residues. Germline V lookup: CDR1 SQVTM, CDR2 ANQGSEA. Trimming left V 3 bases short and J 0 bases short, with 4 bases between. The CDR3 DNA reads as TGCAGCGTTGATGACAGCACAGATACGCAGTATTTT. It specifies CSVDDSTDTQYF.

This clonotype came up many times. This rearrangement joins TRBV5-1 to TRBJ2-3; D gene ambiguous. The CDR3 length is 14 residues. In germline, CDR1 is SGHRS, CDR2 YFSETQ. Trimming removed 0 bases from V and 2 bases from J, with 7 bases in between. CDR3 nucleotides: TGCGCCAGCAGCTTGGCCAAATCCACAGATACGCAGTATTTT. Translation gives CASSLAKSTDTQYF.

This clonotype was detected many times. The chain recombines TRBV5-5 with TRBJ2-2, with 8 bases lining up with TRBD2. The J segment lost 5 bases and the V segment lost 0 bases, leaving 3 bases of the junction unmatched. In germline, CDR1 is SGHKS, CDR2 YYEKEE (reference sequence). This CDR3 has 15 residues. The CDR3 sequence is CASSLGGGQTGELFF. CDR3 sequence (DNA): TGTGCCAGCAGCTTGGGCGGGGGGCAAACCGGGGAGCTGTTTTTT.

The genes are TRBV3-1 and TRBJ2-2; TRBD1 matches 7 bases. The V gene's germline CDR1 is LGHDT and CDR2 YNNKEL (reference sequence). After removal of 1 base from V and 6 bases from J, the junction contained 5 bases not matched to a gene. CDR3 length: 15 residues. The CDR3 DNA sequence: TGTGCCAGCAGCCAAGGTGGAACAGGGGCCGGGGAGCTGTTTTTT. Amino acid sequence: CASSQGGTGAGELFF.

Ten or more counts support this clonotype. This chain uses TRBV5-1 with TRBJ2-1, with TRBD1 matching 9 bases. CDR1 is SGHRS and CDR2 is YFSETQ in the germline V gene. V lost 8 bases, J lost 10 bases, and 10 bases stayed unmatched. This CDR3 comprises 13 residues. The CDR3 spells CASSGQGLREQFF. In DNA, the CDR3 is TGCGCCAGTTCGGGACAGGGCCTACGGGAGCAGTTCTTC.

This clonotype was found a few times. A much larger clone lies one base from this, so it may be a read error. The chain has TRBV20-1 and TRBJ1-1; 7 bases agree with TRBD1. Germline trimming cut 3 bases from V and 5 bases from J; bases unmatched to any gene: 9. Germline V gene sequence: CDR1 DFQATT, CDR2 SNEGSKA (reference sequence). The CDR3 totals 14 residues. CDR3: CSASVGIQGTEAFF. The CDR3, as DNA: TGCAGTGCTAGTGTCGGAATACAGGGGACTGAAGCTTTCTTT.

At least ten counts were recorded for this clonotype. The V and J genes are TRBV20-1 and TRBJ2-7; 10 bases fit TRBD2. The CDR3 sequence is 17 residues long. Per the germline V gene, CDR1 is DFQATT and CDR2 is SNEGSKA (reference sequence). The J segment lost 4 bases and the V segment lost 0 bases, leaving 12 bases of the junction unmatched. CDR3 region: CSARELEAGGPSYEQYF. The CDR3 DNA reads TGCAGTGCTAGAGAACTTGAAGCGGGAGGGCCGTCGTACGAGCAGTACTTC.

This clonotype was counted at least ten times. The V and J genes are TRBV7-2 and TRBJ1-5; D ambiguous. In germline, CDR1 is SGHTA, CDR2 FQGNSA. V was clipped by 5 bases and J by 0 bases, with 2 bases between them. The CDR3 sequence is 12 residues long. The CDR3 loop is CASSDSNQPQHF. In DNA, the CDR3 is TGTGCCAGCAGCGATAGCAATCAGCCCCAGCATTTT.

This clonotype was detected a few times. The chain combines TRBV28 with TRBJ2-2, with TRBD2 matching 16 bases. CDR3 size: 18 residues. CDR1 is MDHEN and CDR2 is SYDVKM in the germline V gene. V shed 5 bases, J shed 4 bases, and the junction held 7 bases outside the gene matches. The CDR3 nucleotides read TGTGCCAGCAGTCCCCCGGGACTAGCGGGAGGGGGCACCGGGGAGCTGTTTTTT. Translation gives CASSPPGLAGGGTGELFF.

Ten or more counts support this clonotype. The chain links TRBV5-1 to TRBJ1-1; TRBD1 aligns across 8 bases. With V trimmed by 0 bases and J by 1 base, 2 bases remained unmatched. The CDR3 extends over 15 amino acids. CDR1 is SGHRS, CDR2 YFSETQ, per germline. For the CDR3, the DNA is TGCGCCAGCAGCTTGGGTGACAGGGGGAACACTGAAGCTTTCTTT. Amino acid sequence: CASSLGDRGNTEAFF.

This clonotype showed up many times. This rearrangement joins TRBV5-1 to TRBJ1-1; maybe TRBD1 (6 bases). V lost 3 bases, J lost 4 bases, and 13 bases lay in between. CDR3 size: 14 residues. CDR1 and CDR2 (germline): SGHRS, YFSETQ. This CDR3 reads CASSWGTRGTEAFF. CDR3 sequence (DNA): TGCGCCAGCAGCTGGGGGACCAGGGGCACTGAAGCTTTCTTT.

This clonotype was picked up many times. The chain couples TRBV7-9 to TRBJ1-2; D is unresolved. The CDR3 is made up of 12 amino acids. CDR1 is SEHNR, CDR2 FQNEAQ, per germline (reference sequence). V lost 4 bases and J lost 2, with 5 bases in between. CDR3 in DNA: TGTGCCAGCAGCTCCCGAAACTATGGCTACACCTTC. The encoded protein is CASSSRNYGYTF.

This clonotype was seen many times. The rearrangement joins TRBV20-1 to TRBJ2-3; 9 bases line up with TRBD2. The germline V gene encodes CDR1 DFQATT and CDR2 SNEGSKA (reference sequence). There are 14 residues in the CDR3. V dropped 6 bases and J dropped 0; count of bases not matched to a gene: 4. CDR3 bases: TGCAGTGCCTCGGGACTAGCTAGCACAGATACGCAGTATTTT. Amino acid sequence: CSASGLASTDTQYF.

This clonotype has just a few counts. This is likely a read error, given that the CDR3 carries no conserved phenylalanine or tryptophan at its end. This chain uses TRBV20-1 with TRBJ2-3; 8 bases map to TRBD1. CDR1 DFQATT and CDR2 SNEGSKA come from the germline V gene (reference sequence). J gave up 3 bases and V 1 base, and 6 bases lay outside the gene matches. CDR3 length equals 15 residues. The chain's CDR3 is CSARAPTGGTDTQYN. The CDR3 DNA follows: TGCAGTGCTAGAGCCCCCACAGGGGGAACAGATACGCAGTATAAT.

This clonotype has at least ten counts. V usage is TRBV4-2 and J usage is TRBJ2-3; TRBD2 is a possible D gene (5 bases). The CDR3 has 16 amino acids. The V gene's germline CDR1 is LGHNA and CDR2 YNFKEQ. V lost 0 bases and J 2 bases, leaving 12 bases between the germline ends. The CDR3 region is CASSQDKWGDTDTQYF. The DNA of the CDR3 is TGTGCCAGCAGCCAAGACAAGTGGGGAGACACAGATACGCAGTATTTT.

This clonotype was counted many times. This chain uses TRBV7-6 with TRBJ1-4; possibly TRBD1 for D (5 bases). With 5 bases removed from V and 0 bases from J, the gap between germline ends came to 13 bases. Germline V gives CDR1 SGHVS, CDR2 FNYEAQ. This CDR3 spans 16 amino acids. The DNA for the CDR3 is TGTGCCAGCAGCCCAGGGACGGCCCCAACTAATGAAAAACTGTTTTTT. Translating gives CASSPGTAPTNEKLFF.

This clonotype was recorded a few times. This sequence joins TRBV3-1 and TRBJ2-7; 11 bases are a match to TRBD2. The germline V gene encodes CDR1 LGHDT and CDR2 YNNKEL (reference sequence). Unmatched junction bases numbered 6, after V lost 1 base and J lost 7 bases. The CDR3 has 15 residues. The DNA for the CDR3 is TGTGCCAGCAGCCAAGCGGGACTAGCGGCTAGGGAGCAGTACTTC. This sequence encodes CASSQAGLAAREQYF.